The present T cell receptor beta chain was sequenced within a study of T cells after yellow fever vaccination. Study as a whole: Preparation used SMART-Seq v4 Ultra Low Input for the low-cell-number fractions.

TCRdb reprocessed the 5' RACE reads with MiXCR, giving one entry per CDR3 protein. The sample lists 300,000 to 350,000 distinct CDR3 sequences; less than 9.5% were seen once. Trimming shortened V by 7 bases and J by 0 bases, and 12 bases separated the two germline ends. The CDR3 is 14 residues long. CDR1 and CDR2 (germline): MNHEY, SMNVEV (reference sequence). Sequenced here: PBMCs, sampled about 41 days after the first yellow fever vaccination. The chain links TRBV27 to TRBJ1-2; D is perhaps TRBD1 (5 bases). This clonotype was obtained from a man between 18 and 29 years old who received the YFV17D yellow fever vaccine. The CDR3 bases are TGTGCCAGCACTAATCCGGGGGCTAACTATGGCTACACCTTC. This sequence encodes CASTNPGANYGYTF.